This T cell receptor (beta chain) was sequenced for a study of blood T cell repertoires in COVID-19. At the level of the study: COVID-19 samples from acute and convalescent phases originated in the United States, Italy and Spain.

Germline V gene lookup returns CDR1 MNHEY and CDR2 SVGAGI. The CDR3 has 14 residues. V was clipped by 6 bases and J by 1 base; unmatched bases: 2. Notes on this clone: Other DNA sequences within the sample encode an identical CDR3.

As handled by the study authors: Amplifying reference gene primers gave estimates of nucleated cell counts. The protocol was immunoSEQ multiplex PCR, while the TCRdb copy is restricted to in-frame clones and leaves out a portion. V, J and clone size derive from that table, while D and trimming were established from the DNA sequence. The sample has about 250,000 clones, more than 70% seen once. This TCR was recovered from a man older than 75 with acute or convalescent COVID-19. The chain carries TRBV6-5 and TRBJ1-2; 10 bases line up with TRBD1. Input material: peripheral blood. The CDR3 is CASSRTGGNYGYTF. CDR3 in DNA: TGTGCCAGCAGCCGGACAGGGGGTAACTATGGCTACACCTTC.